Here is one T cell receptor beta chain with its context. The record originates from a study of radiotherapy plus CTLA-4 blockade in lung cancer. Assay: immunoSEQ multiplex PCR; the TCRdb copy retains only in-frame clones and omits some. The sample yields 75,000 to 95,000 clones, about 78% seen once. V dropped 3 bases and J dropped 7 bases, with 10 bases sitting between them. CDR1 and CDR2 from the germline V gene are LNHDA and SQIVND (reference sequence). CDR3 length: 13 amino acids. This sample comprised peripheral blood, obtained from a patient treated with radiotherapy plus ipilimumab. The receptor was derived from a human donor with non-small cell lung cancer that progressed on radiotherapy plus ipilimumab. The chain recombines TRBV19 with TRBJ2-1, with D perhaps matching TRBD1 (5 bases). In DNA, the CDR3 is TGTGCCAGTAGTATTCAGGGAAGAAATGAGCAGTTCTTC. Protein: CASSIQGRNEQFF.